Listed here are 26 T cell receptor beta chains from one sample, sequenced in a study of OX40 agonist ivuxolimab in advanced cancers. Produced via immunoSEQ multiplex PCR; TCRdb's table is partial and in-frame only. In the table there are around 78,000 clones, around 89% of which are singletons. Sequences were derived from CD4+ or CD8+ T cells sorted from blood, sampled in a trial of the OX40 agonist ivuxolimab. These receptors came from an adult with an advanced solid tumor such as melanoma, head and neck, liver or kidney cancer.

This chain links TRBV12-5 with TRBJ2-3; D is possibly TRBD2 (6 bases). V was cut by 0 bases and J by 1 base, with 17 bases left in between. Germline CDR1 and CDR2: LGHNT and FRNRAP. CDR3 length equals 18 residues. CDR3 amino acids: CASGLVLVAGRRTDTQYF. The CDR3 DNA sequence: TGTGCTAGTGGTTTGGTACTCGTGGCGGGGAGGCGCACAGATACGCAGTATTTT.

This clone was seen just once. This CDR3 is CASSQNDRGAANEKLFF. The CDR3 DNA reads as TGTGCCAGCAGCCAAAATGACAGGGGAGCTGCTAATGAAAAACTGTTTTTT. This chain joins TRBV4-2 and TRBJ1-4; 8 bases match TRBD1. V shed 2 bases and J 3 bases; nucleotides not matched to a gene: 8. This CDR3 contains 17 residues. Germline V gives CDR1 LGHNA, CDR2 YNFKEQ.

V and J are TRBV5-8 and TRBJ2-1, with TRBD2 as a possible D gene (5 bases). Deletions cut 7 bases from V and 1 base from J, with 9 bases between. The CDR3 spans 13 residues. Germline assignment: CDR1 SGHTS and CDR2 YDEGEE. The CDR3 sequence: CASRPGSYNEQFF. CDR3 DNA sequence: TGTGCCAGCCGTCCGGGATCCTACAATGAGCAGTTCTTC.

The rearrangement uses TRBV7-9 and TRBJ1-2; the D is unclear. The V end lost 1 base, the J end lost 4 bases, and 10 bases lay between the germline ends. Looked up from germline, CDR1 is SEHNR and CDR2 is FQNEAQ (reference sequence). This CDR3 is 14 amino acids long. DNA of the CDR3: TGTGCCAGCAGCTTAGAGGGAGGGATCTATGGCTACACCTTC. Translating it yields CASSLEGGIYGYTF.

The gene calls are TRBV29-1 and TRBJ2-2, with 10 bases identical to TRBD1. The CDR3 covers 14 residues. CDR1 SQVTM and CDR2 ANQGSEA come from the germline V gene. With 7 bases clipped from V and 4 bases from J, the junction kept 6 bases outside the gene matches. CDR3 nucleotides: TGCAGCGGATCAGGGACAGGGGTCACCGGGGAGCTGTTTTTT. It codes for CSGSGTGVTGELFF.

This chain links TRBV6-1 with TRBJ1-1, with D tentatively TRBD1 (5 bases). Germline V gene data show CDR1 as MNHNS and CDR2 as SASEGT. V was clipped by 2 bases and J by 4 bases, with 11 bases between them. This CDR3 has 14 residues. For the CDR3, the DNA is TGTGCCAGCAGTGAATGGAGGGGTGGCACTGAAGCTTTCTTT. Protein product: CASSEWRGGTEAFF.

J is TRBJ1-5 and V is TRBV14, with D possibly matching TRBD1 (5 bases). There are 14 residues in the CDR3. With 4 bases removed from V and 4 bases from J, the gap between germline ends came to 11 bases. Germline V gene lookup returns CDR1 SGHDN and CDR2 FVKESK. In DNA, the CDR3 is TGTGCCAGCAGCCCCCAGGGTTGGAATCAGCCCCAGCATTTT. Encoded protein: CASSPQGWNQPQHF. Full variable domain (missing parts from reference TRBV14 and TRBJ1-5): EAGVTQFPSHSVIEKGQTVTLRCDPISGHDNLYWYRRVMGKEIKFLLHFVKESKQDESGMPNNRFLAERTGGTYSTLKVQPAELEDSGVYFCASSPQGWNQPQHFGDGTRLSIL.

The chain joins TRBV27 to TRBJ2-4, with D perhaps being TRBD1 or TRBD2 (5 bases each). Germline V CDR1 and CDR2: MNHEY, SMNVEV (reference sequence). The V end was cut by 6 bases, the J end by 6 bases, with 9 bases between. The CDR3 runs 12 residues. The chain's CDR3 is CASRGVGNIQYF. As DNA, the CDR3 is TGTGCCAGCAGGGGGGTCGGAAACATTCAGTACTTC.

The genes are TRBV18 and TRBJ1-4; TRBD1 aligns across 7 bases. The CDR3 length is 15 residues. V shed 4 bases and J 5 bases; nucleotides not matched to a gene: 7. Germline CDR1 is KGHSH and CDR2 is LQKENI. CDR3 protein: CASSRGQVSNEKLFF. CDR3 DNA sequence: TGTGCCAGCTCACGCGGACAGGTCTCAAATGAAAAACTGTTTTTT.

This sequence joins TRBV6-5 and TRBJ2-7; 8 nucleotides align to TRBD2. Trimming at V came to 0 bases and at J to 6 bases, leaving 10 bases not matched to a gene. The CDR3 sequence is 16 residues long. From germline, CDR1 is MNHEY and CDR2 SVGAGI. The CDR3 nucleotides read TGTGCCAGCAGTTACTCGAAACGGGGGGGCCTCGGCGAGCAGTACTTC. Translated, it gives CASSYSKRGGLGEQYF.

CDR3 region: CASSLASGTSSYNEQFF. CDR3 coding DNA: TGTGCCAGCAGCTTAGCTTCCGGTACTAGCTCCTACAATGAGCAGTTCTTC. The chain employs TRBV7-9 and TRBJ2-1; weak D call: TRBD2 (5 bases). Germline lookup yields CDR1 SEHNR and CDR2 FQNEAQ (reference sequence). This CDR3 spans 17 amino acids. Trimming shortened V by 0 bases and J by 0 bases, and 12 bases separated the two germline ends. Full variable domain (outside the CDR3, taken from reference TRBV7-9 and TRBJ2-1): DTGVSQNPRHKITKRGQNVTFRCDPISEHNRLYWYRQTLGQGPEFLTYFQNEAQLEKSRLLSDRFSAERPKGSFSTLEIQRTEQGDSAMYLCASSLASGTSSYNEQFFGPGTRLTVL.

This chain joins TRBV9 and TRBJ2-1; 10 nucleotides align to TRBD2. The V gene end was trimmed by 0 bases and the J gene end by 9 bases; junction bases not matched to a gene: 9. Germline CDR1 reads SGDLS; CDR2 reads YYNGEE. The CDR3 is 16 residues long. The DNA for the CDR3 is TGTGCCAGCAGCGTAGCAGCTAGCGGGAGTTCGGGTGAGCAGTTCTTC. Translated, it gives CASSVAASGSSGEQFF.

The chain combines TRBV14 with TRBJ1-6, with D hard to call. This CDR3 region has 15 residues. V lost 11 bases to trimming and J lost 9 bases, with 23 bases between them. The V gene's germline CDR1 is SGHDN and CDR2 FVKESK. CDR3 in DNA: TGTGCCCGACCCCAATGGCGGTCGCTATGTTCACCCCTCCACTTT. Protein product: CARPQWRSLCSPLHF. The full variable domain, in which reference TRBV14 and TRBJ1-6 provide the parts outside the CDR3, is EAGVTQFPSHSVIEKGQTVTLRCDPISGHDNLYWYRRVMGKEIKFLLHFVKESKQDESGMPNNRFLAERTGGTYSTLKVQPAELEDSGVYFCARPQWRSLCSPLHFGNGTRLTVT.

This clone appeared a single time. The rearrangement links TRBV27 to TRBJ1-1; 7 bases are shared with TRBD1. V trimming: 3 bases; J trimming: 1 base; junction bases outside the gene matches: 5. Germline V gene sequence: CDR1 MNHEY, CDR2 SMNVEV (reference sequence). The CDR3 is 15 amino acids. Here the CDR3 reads CASSFTGTANTEAFF. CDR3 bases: TGTGCCAGCAGTTTTACCGGGACAGCGAACACTGAAGCTTTCTTT.

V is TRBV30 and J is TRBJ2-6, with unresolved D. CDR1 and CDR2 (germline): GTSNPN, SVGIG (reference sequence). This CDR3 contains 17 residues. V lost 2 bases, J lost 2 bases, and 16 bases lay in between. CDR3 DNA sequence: TGTGCCTGGAGTTTGAGCAGGTTGGATCCTGGGGCCAACGTCCTGACTTTC. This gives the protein CAWSLSRLDPGANVLTF.

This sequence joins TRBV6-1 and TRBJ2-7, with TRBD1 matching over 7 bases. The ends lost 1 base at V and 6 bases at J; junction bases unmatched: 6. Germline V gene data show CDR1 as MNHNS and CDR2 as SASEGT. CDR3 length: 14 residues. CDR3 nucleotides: TGTGCCAGCAGTGAAGACGGGACAGTAAGCGAGCAGTACTTC. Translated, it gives CASSEDGTVSEQYF.

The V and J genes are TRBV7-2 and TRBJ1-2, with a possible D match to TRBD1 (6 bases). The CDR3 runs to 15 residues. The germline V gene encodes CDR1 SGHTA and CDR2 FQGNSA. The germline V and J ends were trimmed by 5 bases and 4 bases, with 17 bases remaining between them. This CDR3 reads CASSPQQGSAYGYTF. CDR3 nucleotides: TGTGCCAGCAGCCCCCAACAGGGTTCCGCCTATGGCTACACCTTC.

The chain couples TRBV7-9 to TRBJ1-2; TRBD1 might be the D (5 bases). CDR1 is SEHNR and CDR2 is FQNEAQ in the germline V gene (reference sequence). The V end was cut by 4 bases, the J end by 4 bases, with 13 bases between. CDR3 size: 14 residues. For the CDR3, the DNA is TGTGCCAGCAGCTCTGGGGGGATAAGCTATGGCTACACCTTC. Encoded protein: CASSSGGISYGYTF.

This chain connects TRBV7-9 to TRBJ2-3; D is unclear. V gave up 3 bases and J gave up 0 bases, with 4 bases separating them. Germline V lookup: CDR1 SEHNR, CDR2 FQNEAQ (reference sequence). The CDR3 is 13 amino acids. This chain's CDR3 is CASSFPSTDTQYF. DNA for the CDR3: TGTGCCAGCAGCTTCCCCAGCACAGATACGCAGTATTTT.

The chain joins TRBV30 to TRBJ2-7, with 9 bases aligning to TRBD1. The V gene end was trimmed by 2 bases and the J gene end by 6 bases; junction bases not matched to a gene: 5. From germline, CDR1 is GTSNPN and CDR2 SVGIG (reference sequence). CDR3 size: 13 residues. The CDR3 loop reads CAWSKRQGGEQYF. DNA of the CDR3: TGTGCCTGGAGTAAAAGACAGGGGGGCGAGCAGTACTTC. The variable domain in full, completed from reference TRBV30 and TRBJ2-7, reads SQTIHQWPATLVQPVGSPLSLECTVEGTSNPNLYWYRQAAGRGLQLLFYSVGIGQISSEVPQNLSASRPQDRQFILSSKKLLLSDSGFYLCAWSKRQGGEQYFGPGTRLTVT.

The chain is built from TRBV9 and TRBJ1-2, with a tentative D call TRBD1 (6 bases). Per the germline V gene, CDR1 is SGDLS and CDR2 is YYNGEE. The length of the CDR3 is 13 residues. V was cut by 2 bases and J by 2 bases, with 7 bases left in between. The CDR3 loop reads CASSVDSNYGYTF. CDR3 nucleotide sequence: TGTGCCAGCAGCGTGGACAGCAACTATGGCTACACCTTC.

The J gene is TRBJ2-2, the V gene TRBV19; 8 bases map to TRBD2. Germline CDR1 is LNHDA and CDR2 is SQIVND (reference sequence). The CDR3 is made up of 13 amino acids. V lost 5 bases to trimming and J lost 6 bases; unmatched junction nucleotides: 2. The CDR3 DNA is TGTGCCAGTAGTTTGGGACTAGCCGGGGAGCTGTTTTTT. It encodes CASSLGLAGELFF.

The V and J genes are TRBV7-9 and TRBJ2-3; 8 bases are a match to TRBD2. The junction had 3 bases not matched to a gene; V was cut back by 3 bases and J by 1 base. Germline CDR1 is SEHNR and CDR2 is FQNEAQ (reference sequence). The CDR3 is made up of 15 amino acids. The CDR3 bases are TGTGCCAGCAGCTTTCAAGCGGGGGGCACAGATACGCAGTATTTT. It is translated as CASSFQAGGTDTQYF.

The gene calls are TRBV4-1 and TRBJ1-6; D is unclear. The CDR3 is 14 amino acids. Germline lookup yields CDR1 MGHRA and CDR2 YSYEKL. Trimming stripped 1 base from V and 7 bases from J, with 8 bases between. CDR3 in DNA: TGCGCCAGCAGCCAAGTGGCAGCCAATTCACCCCTCCACTTT. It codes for CASSQVAANSPLHF.

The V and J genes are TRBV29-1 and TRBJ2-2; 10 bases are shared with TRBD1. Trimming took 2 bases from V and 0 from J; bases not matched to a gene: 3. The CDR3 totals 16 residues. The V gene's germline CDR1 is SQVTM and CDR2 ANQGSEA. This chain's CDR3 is CSVENGQGANTGELFF. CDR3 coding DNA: TGCAGCGTTGAAAACGGACAGGGGGCGAACACCGGGGAGCTGTTTTTT.

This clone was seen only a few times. The CDR3 DNA sequence: TGTGCCACCAGCAGGGATACGCAGCCCCAGCATTTT. Translated: CATSRDTQPQHF. This sequence joins TRBV15 and TRBJ1-5, with D uncertain. CDR3 length: 12 residues. CDR1 is LNHNV and CDR2 is YYDKDF in the germline V gene (reference sequence). Trimming pared 3 bases from V and 7 bases from J, leaving 7 bases between.